This T cell receptor (beta chain) was obtained from a study of T cells in Graves' hyperthyroidism and ophthalmopathy. It was RNA transcripts that yielded the amplified TCR beta CDR3 regions. First-round RT-PCR targeting the TCR CDR3 was performed with the HTBI primer set. Using its own MiXCR run on the multiplex PCR reads, TCRdb lists one record per CDR3 protein. Seen here are a few hundred thousand distinct CDR3 sequences, 15% to 18% observed once, and the top ten hold 25% to 35%. This clonotype was observed many times. The germline V gene encodes CDR1 SGHTA and CDR2 FQGNSA. With 0 bases clipped from V and 8 bases from J, the junction kept 5 bases outside the gene matches. The length of the CDR3 is 14 residues.

This TCR was recovered from a woman aged 18-29 years with Graves' hyperthyroidism that later progressed to Graves' ophthalmopathy. This sequence joins TRBV7-2 and TRBJ2-3, with 7 positions matching TRBD2. Specimen: blood. The CDR3 coding sequence is TGTGCCAGCAGCTTAGCGGGAGGGTTTGGTACGCAGTATTTT. Translating gives CASSLAGGFGTQYF. The full variable domain, completed using reference TRBV7-2 and TRBJ2-3, is GAGVSQSPSNKVTEKGKDVELRCDPISGHTALYWYRQSLGQGLEFLIYFQGNSAPDKSGLPSDRFSAERTGGSVSTLTIQRTQQEDSAVYLCASSLAGGFGTQYFGPGTRLTVL.